The clone carrying this TCR beta chain was observed at least ten times. What it binds is unknown. Listed TCR primers, together with previously described methods, were used for the bulk TCR libraries. TCRdb processed the PCR reads anew with MiXCR; each CDR3 protein has one entry. The data contain roughly 630,000 distinct CDR3 sequences, about 25% of them singletons. CDR3 length: 13 residues. V lost 5 bases and J lost 1, with 7 bases in between. The germline CDR1 and CDR2 sequences are SEHNR and FQNEAQ (reference sequence). Naive CD8 sequencing libraries were generated from 20,000 to 1,000,000 sorted cells, with 10%, 30% or 50% RNA as input. This sample was included in a study of molecular identifiers for immune sequencing clone quantification. Overall study context: Replicates involved a five-way split of RNA from around 20,000 or 99,000 naive CD8 cells, with sequencing of four. Study-wide results and caveats: Effector cells kept over 99% of their molecules in clones above 20 RNA copies, while naive cells kept under 1% there.

The chain couples TRBV7-9 to TRBJ2-3; D uncertain. Material for sequencing was naive CD8+ T cells from blood, with Jurkat cell RNA spiked in. As to subset: FACS-sorted CD8+CD4-CCR7+CD45RA+ naive T cells. The TCR originated in a human donor in good health. Some libraries in this study had Jurkat cell RNA spiked in. The DNA for the CDR3 is TGTGCCAGCAGCGGGATTGGCACAGATACGCAGTATTTT. Its translation: CASSGIGTDTQYF.